Sequencing of this T cell receptor (beta chain) was carried out in a study of T cell clones after liver transplantation. The wider study: Three of eight recipients were HCV-positive; others had non-autoimmune, non-viral indications.

Sequencing used immunoSEQ multiplex PCR; TCRdb keeps in-frame clones, though not all of them. The sample includes some 120,000 clones, 75% to 95% of them seen just once. The germline V gene encodes CDR1 SGHTA and CDR2 FQGNSA. The V gene lost 2 bases and the J gene lost 4 bases, with 12 bases spanning the gap. The CDR3 totals 15 residues. This TCR was sampled from a human patient who received a liver transplant. Some T cells may be provided by the graft donor. Sequencing was performed on CD4+ T cells from blood, taken 12 months after liver transplant. This chain joins TRBV7-2 and TRBJ2-1; a possible D gene is TRBD2 (6 bases). This CDR3 reads CASSLTGTSYNEQFF. The CDR3 DNA sequence: TGTGCCAGCAGCTTAACCGGGACTTCATACAATGAGCAGTTCTTC. The full variable domain, its missing parts supplied by reference TRBV7-2 and TRBJ2-1, is GAGVSQSPSNKVTEKGKDVELRCDPISGHTALYWYRQSLGQGLEFLIYFQGNSAPDKSGLPSDRFSAERTGGSVSTLTIQRTQQEDSAVYLCASSLTGTSYNEQFFGPGTRLTVL.